Presented here are 18 T cell receptor beta chains from one specimen sequenced in a study of T cells in localized non-small cell lung cancer. Here immunoSEQ multiplex PCR was the method, and the copy in TCRdb shows in-frame clones only, minus some. Seen here are 1,500 to 2,000 clones, 20% to 30% observed once, and the top ten hold around 20%. The input for sequencing was lung tumor tissue, taken before any cancer treatment. Receptors originate from a male donor at least 60 years old with stage II squamous cell lung carcinoma.

This clone was recorded a few times. The gene calls are TRBV19 and TRBJ2-2; the D gene could be TRBD1 or TRBD2 (5 bases each). Trimming removed 5 bases from V and 5 bases from J, with 9 bases in between. CDR1 and CDR2 (germline): LNHDA, SQIVND (reference sequence). The CDR3 contains 13 residues. DNA of the CDR3: TGTGCCAGTAGTGACAGAGGGACCGGGGAGCTGTTTTTT. Protein product: CASSDRGTGELFF.

This clone is judged medium-sized. The chain is built from TRBV6-8 and TRBJ1-1; unclear D gene. V lost 7 bases to trimming and J lost 2 bases, with 11 bases between them. Germline V CDR1 and CDR2: MNHGY, SAAAGT. The length of the CDR3 is 13 residues. CDR3 loop: CASTWGSNTEAFF. The CDR3 bases are TGTGCCAGCACCTGGGGTTCCAACACTGAAGCTTTCTTT.

The CDR3 DNA reads TGTGCCAGCAGTACACCTCCTGGCGGGACACCTAATCAGCCCCAGCATTTT. Translated, it gives CASSTPPGGTPNQPQHF. The chain carries TRBV6-8 and TRBJ1-5, with D possibly TRBD1 on 6 matching bases. Germline values: CDR1 MNHGY, CDR2 SAAAGT. Trimming cost V 5 bases and J 4 bases, with 21 bases left between them. The CDR3 totals 17 residues.

The table lists this clone with a few counts. With the read ending 1 residue before the CDR3 end, the germline J gene is used to fill in that end. The chain combines TRBV10-3 with TRBJ1-1; the D is unclear. The CDR3 loop spans 15 amino acids. CDR1 is ENHRY and CDR2 is SYGVKD in the germline V gene. V lost 0 bases to trimming and J lost 1 base, with 9 bases between them. The chain's CDR3 is CAISESGPANTEAFF. Partial CDR3 DNA: TGTGCCATCAGTGAGTCGGGTCCGGCGAACACTGAAGCTTTC.

The chain employs TRBV29-1 and TRBJ2-3; 15 bases match TRBD2. V shed 7 bases, J shed 1 base, and the junction held 0 bases outside the gene matches. The CDR3 has 14 residues. Germline-derived CDR1 and CDR2 are SQVTM and ANQGSEA. The CDR3 reads CSGTSGGGTDTQYF. In DNA form, the CDR3 reads TGCAGCGGGACTAGCGGGGGGGGCACAGATACGCAGTATTTT.

This clone is deemed medium-sized (0.01 to 0.1%). V is TRBV11-3 and J is TRBJ2-2, with TRBD2 matching 8 bases. CDR1 is SGHNT, CDR2 YENEEA, per germline. The CDR3 spans 16 residues. V lost 5 bases to trimming and J lost 2 bases; unmatched junction nucleotides: 7. The CDR3 loop reads CASSPGGQGNTGELFF. CDR3 in DNA: TGTGCCAGCAGCCCGGGGGGGCAGGGCAACACCGGGGAGCTGTTTTTT.

The CDR3, as DNA: TGTGCCAGCAAAGTGGAGATGACGCAGGGCTACACCTTC. It codes for CASKVEMTQGYTF. J is TRBJ1-2 and V is TRBV9, with D uncertain. The length of the CDR3 is 13 residues. Germline CDR1 SGDLS, CDR2 YYNGEE. V gave up 6 bases and J gave up 8 bases, with 17 bases separating them.

This clone is large. The rearrangement uses TRBV6-8 and TRBJ2-1; the match to TRBD2 covers 11 bases. The CDR3 has 16 amino acids. The V segment lost 10 bases and the J segment 4 bases; nucleotides outside the gene matches: 12. Germline values: CDR1 MNHGY, CDR2 SAAAGT. This CDR3 reads CAIMPVLAGAYNEQFF. The CDR3 region has the DNA TGTGCCATCATGCCGGTACTAGCGGGGGCATACAATGAGCAGTTCTTC.

The V gene is TRBV29-1, the J gene TRBJ2-5; a possible D gene is TRBD1 (5 bases). The CDR3 is 13 residues long. V dropped 4 bases and J dropped 3 bases, with 12 bases sitting between them. Germline V gene data show CDR1 as SQVTM and CDR2 as ANQGSEA. The CDR3 bases are TGCAGCGTTGTTCCGGACATGGAAGAGACCCAGTACTTC. It encodes CSVVPDMEETQYF.

J is TRBJ1-2 and V is TRBV28, with D perhaps TRBD1 (5 bases). The V end was cut by 1 base, the J end by 4 bases, with 16 bases between. Germline V gives CDR1 MDHEN, CDR2 SYDVKM. The CDR3 has 16 residues. The CDR3 sequence is CASSLLRGDRSYGYTF. The CDR3 nucleotides read TGTGCCAGCAGTTTATTAAGGGGAGACAGAAGCTATGGCTACACCTTC.

The CDR3 nucleotides read TGTGCCAGCAGTTCACAGGGGGCGTGGGGCTACACCTTC. The encoded protein is CASSSQGAWGYTF. V gene TRBV28 combines with J gene TRBJ1-2; TRBD1 matches at 9 bases. V lost 4 bases, J lost 8 bases, and 5 bases stayed unmatched. The germline CDR1 and CDR2 sequences are MDHEN and SYDVKM. The CDR3 runs to 13 residues.

By sample share, this clone is large. V usage is TRBV12-5 and J usage is TRBJ1-1; no definite D call. CDR3 length: 13 amino acids. Germline CDR1 and CDR2: LGHNT and FRNRAP. In DNA, the CDR3 is TGTGCCAGCATCCCAGAGGGTTACACTGAAGCTTTCTTT. Translated: CASIPEGYTEAFF.

In its sample, this clone was seen a few times. This chain joins TRBV12-5 and TRBJ1-2, with 9 nucleotides matching TRBD1. Germline V gene sequence: CDR1 LGHNT, CDR2 FRNRAP. The CDR3 is 14 amino acids. Trimming took 2 bases from V and 9 from J; bases not matched to a gene: 7. DNA of the CDR3: TGTGCTAGTGGTTTGCCGGGGACAGGGACCCGCTACACCTTC. Translating it yields CASGLPGTGTRYTF.

The CDR3 spells CASSPWGQGGQETQYF. CDR3 sequence (DNA): TGTGCCAGCAGCCCTTGGGGACAGGGAGGGCAGGAGACCCAGTACTTC. The chain joins TRBV11-3 to TRBJ2-5; 9 nucleotides align to TRBD1. Per germline, CDR1 SGHNT and CDR2 YENEEA. This CDR3 is 16 amino acids long. J gave up 5 bases and V 5 bases, and 12 bases lay outside the gene matches.

A few counts support this clone. The chain is built from TRBV9 and TRBJ1-6; the D is unclear. This CDR3 is built from 14 residues. The ends were cut back, 3 bases at V and 8 bases at J, with 12 bases in the middle. The germline gives CDR1 SGDLS, CDR2 YYNGEE. CDR3 sequence: CASSAGLSHSPLHF. The CDR3, as DNA: TGTGCCAGCAGCGCCGGACTGAGTCATTCACCCCTCCACTTT.

There are a few counts of this clone. The gene calls are TRBV19 and TRBJ1-1; possibly TRBD1 for D (6 bases). This CDR3 contains 13 residues. The V gene's germline CDR1 is LNHDA and CDR2 SQIVND (reference sequence). Trimming took 2 bases from V and 6 from J, leaving 10 bases between them. For the CDR3, the DNA is TGTGCCAGTAGTATACAGGGGAAAGCTGAAGCTTTCTTT. Its translation: CASSIQGKAEAFF.

The chain joins TRBV18 to TRBJ1-4; no clear D gene. Germline V gene data show CDR1 as KGHSH and CDR2 as LQKENI. This CDR3 is 14 amino acids long. The V end was cut by 0 bases, the J end by 8 bases, with 10 bases between. CDR3 DNA: TGTGCCAGCTCACCACCGAACGAGGTCGAAAAACTGTTTTTT. Its translation: CASSPPNEVEKLFF.

This clone has just a few counts. This chain joins TRBV9 and TRBJ1-1, with 7 bases matching TRBD1. Losses at the gene ends were 0 bases for V and 6 bases for J; bases not matched to a gene: 8. Looked up from germline, CDR1 is SGDLS and CDR2 is YYNGEE. The length of the CDR3 is 15 residues. CDR3 DNA: TGTGCCAGCAGCGTAGGGTTCAGGGGGACGTCTGAAGCTTTCTTT. Residues: CASSVGFRGTSEAFF.